The entry that follows covers one T cell receptor beta chain sequence. Its target is not known. This entry belongs to a study of cytomegalovirus exposure and HLA in healthy donors. Overall study findings and caveats: Apart from CMV serostatus, no immune exposure information was available. The authors later found HLA-associated TCR beta chains more clonally expanded than equally common others. Presence/absence analyses supposed approximately even sequencing depth among donors.

From germline, CDR1 is LNHDA and CDR2 SQIVND (reference sequence). There are 17 residues in the CDR3. Trimming at V came to 10 bases and at J to 0 bases, leaving 13 bases not matched to a gene. The PCR was carried out with 60 Vbeta primers and 13 Jbeta primers. Libraries were prepared by immunoSEQ multiplex PCR; TCRdb keeps only in-frame clonotypes and omits some of them. In the table there are some 120,000 clones, roughly four fifths of which are singletons. Sequencing was carried out using PBMCs. This sequence was found in a woman between 50 and 59 years old in good health and CMV-seropositive. The rearrangement joins TRBV19 to TRBJ2-3; 10 bases are shared with TRBD2. The CDR3 DNA sequence: TGTGCCACCGGGAGGCGACTAGCGGGCGGGAGCACAGATACGCAGTATTTT. This codes for CATGRRLAGGSTDTQYF. Using reference TRBV19 and TRBJ2-3 for the parts outside the CDR3, the full variable domain is DGGITQSPKYLFRKEGQNVTLSCEQNLNHDAMYWYRQDPGQGLRLIYYSQIVNDFQKGDIAEGYSVSREKKESFPLTVTSAQKNPTAFYLCATGRRLAGGSTDTQYFGPGTRLTVL.